Shown below are 23 T cell receptor beta chains from a single sample sequenced in a study of T cells expressing NK-cell markers. Using the 5' RACE reads, TCRdb records one entry per CDR3 protein without DNA. The repertoire shows about 180,000 distinct CDR3 sequences; the top ten hold about 19%. Sequencing was done on a sample of blood T cells: a sorted CD56 or NKG2C T cell subset, CD4+ or CD8+ T cells, or bulk PBMC T cells (not recorded which). Every receptor here comes from a man aged 18-69 years in good health.

This chain connects TRBV27 to TRBJ1-2. Germline V lookup: CDR1 MNHEY, CDR2 SMNVEV (reference sequence). The CDR3 consists of 14 residues. CDR3 sequence reads: CASSLLPAGNGYTF.

The chain joins TRBV6-5 to TRBJ2-1; TCRdb's D gene call, TRBD2, goes unchecked for lack of DNA. CDR1 and CDR2 (germline): MNHEY, SVGAGI. CDR3 length equals 15 residues. Here the CDR3 reads CASSYFGGAGDEQFF.

The chain has TRBV5-1 and TRBJ2-3; TCRdb's D call of TRBD1 is untestable without DNA. The germline V gene encodes CDR1 SGHRS and CDR2 YFSETQ. The CDR3 totals 15 residues. The CDR3 sequence: CASSLADPHWDTQYF. The variable domain in full, completed from reference TRBV5-1 and TRBJ2-3, reads KAGVTQTPRYLIKTRGQQVTLSCSPISGHRSVSWYQQTPGQGLQFLFEYFSETQRNKGNFPGRFSGRQFSNSRSEMNVSTLELGDSALYLCASSLADPHWDTQYFGPGTRLTVL.

The CDR3 loop is CASSLGLNSGEGLIF. The rearrangement joins TRBV12-3 or TRBV12-4 to TRBJ2-1; with no DNA, the TCRdb D assignment of TRBD2 cannot be verified. The length of the CDR3 is 15 residues.

This chain joins TRBV6-5 and TRBJ1-4. The CDR3 is made up of 12 amino acids. Germline assignment: CDR1 MNHEY and CDR2 SVGAGI. CDR3 region: CASGVKDEKLFF.

This chain joins TRBV11-2 and TRBJ1-4; lacking DNA, the TRBD1 call made by TCRdb goes unchecked. Germline-derived CDR1 and CDR2 are SGHAT and FQNNGV. The CDR3 extends over 14 amino acids. This chain's CDR3 is CASSFRGTNEKLFF.

The V call is TRBV12-3 or TRBV12-4, the J call TRBJ2-7; lacking DNA, the TRBD1 call made by TCRdb goes unchecked. The CDR3 covers 14 residues. CDR3 in amino acids: CASSSLDSHYEQYF.

CDR3 protein: CASSLRALSPDTQYF. J is TRBJ2-3 and V is TRBV5-4. The germline V gene encodes CDR1 SGHNT and CDR2 YYREEE (reference sequence). The CDR3 is made up of 15 amino acids.

The rearrangement uses TRBV20-1 and TRBJ2-5; TCRdb picks TRBD1, but there is no DNA to check that call. The CDR3 has 14 residues. The germline V gene encodes CDR1 DFQATT and CDR2 SNEGSKA (reference sequence). The CDR3 sequence: CSAIRPSPQETQYF.

This chain connects TRBV13 to TRBJ2-3; the D call of TRBD1 rests on TCRdb alone, since no DNA is present to check it. CDR1 PRHDT and CDR2 FYEKMQ come from the germline V gene (reference sequence). This CDR3 is 18 amino acids long. The CDR3 is CASSLAGVHEGGADTQYF.

The V and J genes are TRBV5-1 and TRBJ2-1; checking the TCRdb D call of TRBD1 is not possible without DNA. The CDR3 length is 14 residues. Germline lookup yields CDR1 SGHRS and CDR2 YFSETQ. This chain's CDR3 is CASMGEPNYNEQFF.

The chain recombines TRBV19 with TRBJ1-2. Germline V gene lookup returns CDR1 LNHDA and CDR2 SQIVND (reference sequence). The CDR3 is 12 amino acids. The CDR3 loop is CASSTVFYGYTF.

V and J are TRBV6-2 or TRBV6-3 and TRBJ2-1; with no DNA, the TCRdb D assignment of TRBD2 cannot be verified. The V gene's germline CDR1 is MNHEY and CDR2 SVGEGT. The CDR3 loop spans 16 amino acids. The CDR3 is CASSLTLAGGPDEQFF.

The genes are TRBV5-1 and TRBJ2-5; TCRdb returns TRBD2, unconfirmable since there is no DNA. The CDR3 contains 15 residues. Germline V gene sequence: CDR1 SGHRS, CDR2 YFSETQ. This CDR3 is CASRPWGGDRETQYF.

The rearrangement uses TRBV10-3 and TRBJ2-5. The CDR3 runs 13 residues. Germline-derived CDR1 and CDR2 are ENHRY and SYGVKD. The chain's CDR3 is CAISPDYPETQYF.

The chain links TRBV5-4 to TRBJ2-1; TCRdb's assignment of TRBD1 cannot be checked, as there is no DNA. Per germline, CDR1 SGHNT and CDR2 YYREEE (reference sequence). This CDR3 comprises 13 residues. CDR3 residues: CASTNGGINEQFF.

This sequence joins TRBV29-1 and TRBJ2-3; TCRdb's D call, TRBD1, is unchecked because there is no DNA. The V gene's germline CDR1 is SQVTM and CDR2 ANQGSEA. This CDR3 spans 15 amino acids. CDR3 loop: CSVLLAWGQLDTQYF.

The genes are TRBV5-1 and TRBJ2-2; TCRdb's D gene call, TRBD1, goes unchecked for lack of DNA. Germline V gene sequence: CDR1 SGHRS, CDR2 YFSETQ. The CDR3 loop spans 16 amino acids. CDR3 amino acids: CASSPITGTNTGELFF.

V gene TRBV4-2 combines with J gene TRBJ1-6; TCRdb's assignment of TRBD1 cannot be checked, as there is no DNA. The CDR3 covers 14 residues. Germline-derived CDR1 and CDR2 are LGHNA and YNFKEQ. The CDR3 loop is CASSQEGVDSPLHF.

This chain links TRBV6-1 with TRBJ1-3. Germline V gives CDR1 MNHNS, CDR2 SASEGT. The CDR3 length is 15 residues. This CDR3 is CASSEDSSSGNTIYF.

The V call is TRBV25-1, the J call TRBJ2-5; TCRdb names TRBD2, which stays unverified in the absence of DNA. The CDR3 covers 16 residues. Germline V lookup: CDR1 MGHDK, CDR2 SYGVNS. The CDR3 is CASSEFRARRGETQYF. The full variable domain, its missing parts supplied by reference TRBV25-1 and TRBJ2-5, is EADIYQTPRYLVIGTGKKITLECSQTMGHDKMYWYQQDPGMELHLIHYSYGVNSTEKGDLSSESTVSRIRTEHFPLTLESARPSHTSQYLCASSEFRARRGETQYFGPGTRLLVL.

The chain uses TRBV5-6 and TRBJ2-7; TCRdb outputs TRBD2, but without DNA this stays unchecked. This CDR3 region has 15 residues. CDR1 SGHDT and CDR2 YYEEEE come from the germline V gene. The CDR3 here is CASSPWRGGWLEQYF.

The chain has TRBV2 and TRBJ2-1; absent DNA, TCRdb's TRBD1 call cannot be checked. Germline CDR1 and CDR2: SNHLY and FYNNEI. The CDR3 totals 14 residues. This CDR3 is CASTTGGRYNEQFF.